This T cell receptor (beta chain) was recorded in a study of a mutant IDH1 vaccine in newly diagnosed glioma. Looking at the study overall: The initiation of vaccination occurred 4-6 weeks after radiotherapy alone, or with temozolomide cycles. Treated patients had a mean age of 40.4 years and a 62.5% male, approximately 38% female split.

Data came from immunoSEQ multiplex PCR; TCRdb stores just in-frame clones and leaves some out. Of about 60,000 clones listed, about 88% are singletons. Study outcomes and limitations: Pseudoprogression seemingly bore no relation to changes in top peripheral T cell clonotypes.

Worth noting for this clone: No antigen is known for it.

Time point of the sample: week 5, during vaccination. One vaccine dose held 300 ug of mutant IDH1 20-mer peptide and came with topical imiquimod. Donors harbored newly found WHO grade 3 or 4 IDH1-mutant, ATRX-lost astrocytomas. The sequences come from PBMCs, collected from a glioma patient whose treatment included an IDH1 peptide vaccine. The sequence came from a woman aged 45 to 65 with glioma.

DNA for the CDR3: TGCGCCAGCAGCTTGGAGCCCAGCAATCAGCCCCAGCATTTT. Residues: CASSLEPSNQPQHF. The rearrangement uses TRBV5-1 and TRBJ1-5, with unresolved D. V lost 0 bases, J lost 1 base, and 5 bases lay in between. The germline CDR1 and CDR2 sequences are SGHRS and YFSETQ. This CDR3 contains 14 residues.